These 10 T cell receptor beta chains were sequenced from one sample in a study of spatial heterogeneity in lung cancer. Time point of the sample: sample taken at primary tumor resection. Unsorted samples of tumor, nontumor lung or frozen PBMC had their whole RNA sequenced. TCRdb fed the 5' RACE reads into MiXCR, producing one record per CDR3 protein. The sample has fewer than 45,000 distinct CDR3 sequences; 6.5% to 8.5% are singletons. Sequencing was performed on PBMCs, taken at surgery. The receptors were gathered from a female donor with early-stage non-small cell lung cancer.

This clonotype was observed a few times. The chain carries TRBV6-6 and TRBJ2-4; 14 positions agree with TRBD2. The J segment lost 0 bases and the V segment lost 4 bases, leaving 5 bases of the junction unmatched. Germline V lookup: CDR1 MNHNY, CDR2 SVGAGI (reference sequence). The CDR3 is made up of 18 amino acids. The DNA of the CDR3 is TGTGCCAGCAGTTCGGGACTAGCGGGGGCCCTAGCCAAAAACATTCAGTACTTC. This encodes CASSSGLAGALAKNIQYF.

Points on this clonotype: A much bigger clone sits one base away, suggesting this may be a read error. The V call is TRBV5-4, the J call TRBJ2-4; D gene ambiguous. Germline-derived CDR1 and CDR2 are SGHNT and YYREEE (reference sequence). CDR3 length: 16 amino acids. DNA of the CDR3: TGTGCCAGCAGCTTGGGCGGCGCAGTCGGTTCCTTCATTCAGCACTTC. Amino acids: CASSLGGAVGSFIQHF.

CDR3 in amino acids: CASSYSPRTGRVNTEAFF. Here the CDR3 DNA reads TGTGCCAGCAGTTACTCGCCCAGGACAGGGAGGGTGAACACTGAAGCTTTCTTT. The rearrangement links TRBV6-5 to TRBJ1-1; 8 bases line up with TRBD1. Germline CDR1 MNHEY, CDR2 SVGAGI. The V segment lost 0 bases and the J segment 0 bases; nucleotides outside the gene matches: 9. The CDR3 extends over 18 amino acids.

This clonotype showed up many times. This chain uses TRBV7-2 with TRBJ1-1, with D unclear. The CDR3 extends over 12 amino acids. V was clipped by 5 bases and J by 4 bases, with 8 bases between them. Germline CDR1 reads SGHTA; CDR2 reads FQGNSA. The CDR3 is CASSDRGTEAFF. CDR3 nucleotides: TGTGCCAGCAGCGATCGAGGCACTGAAGCTTTCTTT.

This clonotype appeared many times. This chain uses TRBV12-3 or TRBV12-4 with TRBJ1-4, with TRBD1 identical over 9 bases. V dropped 5 bases and J dropped 8; count of bases not matched to a gene: 12. The CDR3 sequence is 16 residues long. Written as DNA, the CDR3 is TGTGCCAGCAGTGCCACCAAACAGGGGGCTAGGGAAAAACTGTTTTTT. Its protein is CASSATKQGAREKLFF.

The chain uses TRBV5-1 and TRBJ1-1; 7 nucleotides align to TRBD1. Germline CDR1 SGHRS, CDR2 YFSETQ. This CDR3 comprises 15 residues. The ends lost 2 bases at V and 1 base at J; junction bases unmatched: 5. CDR3 DNA sequence: TGCGCCAGCAGCTTACGGACAGGACCGAACACTGAAGCTTTCTTT. Translation: CASSLRTGPNTEAFF.

The genes are TRBV11-2 and TRBJ2-7; maybe TRBD2 (6 bases). This CDR3 is 15 amino acids long. Trimming took 4 bases from V and 4 from J, leaving 17 bases between them. Germline values: CDR1 SGHAT, CDR2 FQNNGV. CDR3 sequence reads: CASSWGRSSGYEQYF. CDR3 nucleotide sequence: TGTGCCAGCAGCTGGGGGAGGAGTAGCGGATACGAGCAGTACTTC.

At least ten counts were recorded for this clonotype. The chain has TRBV18 and TRBJ2-3; 13 bases fit TRBD2. Trimming at V came to 3 bases and at J to 14 bases, leaving 2 bases not matched to a gene. From germline, CDR1 is KGHSH and CDR2 LQKENI. This CDR3 is 12 amino acids long. The CDR3 bases are TGTGCCAGCTCACCCCGGACTAGCGGGGGGTATTTT. This codes for CASSPRTSGGYF.

This clonotype has just a few counts. This chain connects TRBV4-2 to TRBJ2-2, with 7 bases identical to TRBD1. Germline values: CDR1 LGHNA, CDR2 YNFKEQ. V lost 0 bases, J lost 4 bases, and 8 bases stayed unmatched. This CDR3 region has 17 residues. The CDR3 reads CASSQEVKAGGTGELFF. Written as DNA, the CDR3 is TGTGCCAGCAGCCAAGAGGTTAAGGCAGGGGGCACCGGGGAGCTGTTTTTT.

This clonotype came up many times. The chain uses TRBV4-3 and TRBJ1-1, with D tentatively TRBD1 (5 bases). The germline gives CDR1 LGHNA, CDR2 YSLEER. Trimming shortened V by 4 bases and J by 9 bases, and 21 bases separated the two germline ends. The CDR3 runs to 15 residues. The DNA of the CDR3 is TGCGCCAGCAGCCTCCAAAGGGCAGACAGAACCAAAGCTTTCTTT. This gives the protein CASSLQRADRTKAFF.